Described below is a single TCR beta chain sequence and its context. V was shortened by 3 bases and J by 5 bases, with 19 bases between the two germline ends. This CDR3 contains 17 residues. Per the germline V gene, CDR1 is KGHDR and CDR2 is SFDVKD. This record belongs to a study of blood T cell repertoires in COVID-19. Across the whole study: Collection of acute and convalescent COVID-19 samples took place in the United States, Italy and Spain. PBMCs, B-cell-depleted T cells, or T cells were the source of the cDNA or gDNA that made up the material.

Original processing methods: Scientists estimated how many nucleated cells there were by amplifying reference gene primers. Sequenced by immunoSEQ multiplex PCR; TCRdb stores in-frame clones only, minus some. The V and J calls and clone size were taken over from that table, and D and trimming were inferred from the DNA. In the table there are some 88,000 clones, 79% of which are singletons. This TCR derives from a human donor in a cohort sampled during active COVID-19. The V and J genes are TRBV24-1 and TRBJ2-1; TRBD2 is a possible D gene (6 bases). Sequencing was done on a sample of peripheral blood. CDR3 sequence (DNA): TGTGCCACCAGTGATCCCCGCGCCGGTAGCGGAAACAATGAGCAGTTCTTC. As protein: CATSDPRAGSGNNEQFF.